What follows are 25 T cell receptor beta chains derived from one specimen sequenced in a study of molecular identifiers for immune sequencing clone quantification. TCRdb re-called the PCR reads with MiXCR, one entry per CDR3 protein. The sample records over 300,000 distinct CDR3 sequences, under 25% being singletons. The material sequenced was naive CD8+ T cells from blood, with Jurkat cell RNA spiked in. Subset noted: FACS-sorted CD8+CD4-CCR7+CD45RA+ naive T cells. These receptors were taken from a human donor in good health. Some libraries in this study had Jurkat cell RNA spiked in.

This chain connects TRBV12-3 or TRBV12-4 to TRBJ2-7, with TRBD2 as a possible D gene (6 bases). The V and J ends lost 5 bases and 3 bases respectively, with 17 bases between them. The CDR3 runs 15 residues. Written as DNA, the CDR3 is TGTGCCAGCAGTCCTCTCCCGACGGGGGACTACGAGCAGTACTTC. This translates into CASSPLPTGDYEQYF.

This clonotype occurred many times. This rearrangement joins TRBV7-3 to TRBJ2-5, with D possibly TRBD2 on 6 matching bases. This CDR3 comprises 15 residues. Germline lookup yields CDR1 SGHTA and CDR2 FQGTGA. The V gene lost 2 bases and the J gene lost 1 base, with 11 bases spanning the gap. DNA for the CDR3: TGTGCCAGCAGCTTAGGGAGTAGCGGCCAAGAGACCCAGTACTTC. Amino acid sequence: CASSLGSSGQETQYF.

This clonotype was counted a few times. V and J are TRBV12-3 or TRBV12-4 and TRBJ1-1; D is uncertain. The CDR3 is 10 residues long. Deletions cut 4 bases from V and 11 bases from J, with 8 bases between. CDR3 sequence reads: CASSSTRAFF. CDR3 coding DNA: TGTGCCAGCAGTTCGACGCGGGCTTTCTTT.

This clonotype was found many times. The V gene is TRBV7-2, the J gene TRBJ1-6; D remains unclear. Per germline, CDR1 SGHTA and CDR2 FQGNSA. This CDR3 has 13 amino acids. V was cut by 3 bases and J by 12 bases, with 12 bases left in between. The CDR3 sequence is CASSFTVSGPLHF. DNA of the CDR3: TGTGCCAGCAGCTTTACTGTGAGCGGACCCCTCCACTTT.

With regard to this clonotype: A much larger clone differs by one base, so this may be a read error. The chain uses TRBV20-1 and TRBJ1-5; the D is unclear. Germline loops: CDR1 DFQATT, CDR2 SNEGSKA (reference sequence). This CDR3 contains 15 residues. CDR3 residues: CGARDKGLLNQPQHF. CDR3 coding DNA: TGCGGTGCTAGAGATAAAGGCCTACTAAATCAGCCCCAGCATTTT.

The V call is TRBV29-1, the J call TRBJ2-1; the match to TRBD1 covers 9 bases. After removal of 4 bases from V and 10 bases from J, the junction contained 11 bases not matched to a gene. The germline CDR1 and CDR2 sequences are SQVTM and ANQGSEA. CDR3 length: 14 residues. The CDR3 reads CSVVGQGQSYEQFF. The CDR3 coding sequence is TGCAGCGTTGTAGGACAGGGGCAGTCCTACGAGCAGTTCTTC.

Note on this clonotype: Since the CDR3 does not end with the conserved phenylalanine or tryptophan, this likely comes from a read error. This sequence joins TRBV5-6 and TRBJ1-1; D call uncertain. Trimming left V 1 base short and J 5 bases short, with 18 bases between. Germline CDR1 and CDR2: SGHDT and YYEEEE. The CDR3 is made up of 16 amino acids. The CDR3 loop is CASSLRSPGRSTEAFL. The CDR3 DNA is TGTGCCAGCAGCTTGCGGTCCCCAGGAAGGAGTACTGAAGCTTTCTTA.

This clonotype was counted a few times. The CDR3 coding sequence is TGTGCCTCGCTTGGGACTAGCGGGGGAACCCCCTACGAGCAGTACTTC. Protein product: CASLGTSGGTPYEQYF. This chain joins TRBV6-6 and TRBJ2-7; 14 bases are a match to TRBD2. Germline CDR1 is MNHNY and CDR2 is SVGAGI (reference sequence). The CDR3 contains 16 residues. V dropped 11 bases and J dropped 2; count of bases not matched to a gene: 11.

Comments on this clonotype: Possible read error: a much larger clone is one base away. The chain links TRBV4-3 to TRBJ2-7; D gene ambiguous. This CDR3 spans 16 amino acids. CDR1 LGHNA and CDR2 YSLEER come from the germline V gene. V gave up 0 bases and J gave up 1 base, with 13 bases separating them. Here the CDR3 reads CASSQDHLDRSYEQYF. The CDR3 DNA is TGCGCCAGCAGCCAAGATCATCTAGATCGTTCCTACGAGCAGTACTTC.

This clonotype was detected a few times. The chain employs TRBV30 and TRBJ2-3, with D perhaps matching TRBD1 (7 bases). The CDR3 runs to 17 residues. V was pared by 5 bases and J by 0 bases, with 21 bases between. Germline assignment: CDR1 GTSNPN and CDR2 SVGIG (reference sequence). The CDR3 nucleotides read TGTGCCTGGTCCGGGTGGGGGGACAGCCAAAGCACAGATACGCAGTATTTT. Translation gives CAWSGWGDSQSTDTQYF. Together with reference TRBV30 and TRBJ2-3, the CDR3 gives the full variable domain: SQTIHQWPATLVQPVGSPLSLECTVEGTSNPNLYWYRQAAGRGLQLLFYSVGIGQISSEVPQNLSASRPQDRQFILSSKKLLLSDSGFYLCAWSGWGDSQSTDTQYFGPGTRLTVL.

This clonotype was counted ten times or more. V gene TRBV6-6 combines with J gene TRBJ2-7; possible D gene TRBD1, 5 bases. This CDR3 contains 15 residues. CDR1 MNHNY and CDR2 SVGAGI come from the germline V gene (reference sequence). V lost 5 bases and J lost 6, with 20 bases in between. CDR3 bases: TGTGCCAGCAGTCGAATTAGACAGTCGTCGTCCGAGCAGTACTTC. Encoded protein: CASSRIRQSSSEQYF.

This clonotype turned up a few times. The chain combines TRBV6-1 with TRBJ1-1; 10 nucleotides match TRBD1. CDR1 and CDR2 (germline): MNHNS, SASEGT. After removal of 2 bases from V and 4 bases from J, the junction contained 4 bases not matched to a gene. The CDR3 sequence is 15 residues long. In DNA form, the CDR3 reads TGTGCCAGCAGTGAACGGACAGGGGGACTCACTGAAGCTTTCTTT. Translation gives CASSERTGGLTEAFF.

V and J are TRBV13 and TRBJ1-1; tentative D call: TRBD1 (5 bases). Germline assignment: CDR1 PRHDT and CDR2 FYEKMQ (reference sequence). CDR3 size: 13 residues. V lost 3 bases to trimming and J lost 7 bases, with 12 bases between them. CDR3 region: CASSFWGGSEAFF. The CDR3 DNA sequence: TGTGCCAGCAGCTTTTGGGGGGGGAGTGAAGCTTTCTTT. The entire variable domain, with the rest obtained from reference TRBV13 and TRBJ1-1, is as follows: AAGVIQSPRHLIKEKRETATLKCYPIPRHDTVYWYQQGPGQDPQFLISFYEKMQSDKGSIPDRFSAQQFSDYHSELNMSSLELGDSALYFCASSFWGGSEAFFGQGTRLTVV.

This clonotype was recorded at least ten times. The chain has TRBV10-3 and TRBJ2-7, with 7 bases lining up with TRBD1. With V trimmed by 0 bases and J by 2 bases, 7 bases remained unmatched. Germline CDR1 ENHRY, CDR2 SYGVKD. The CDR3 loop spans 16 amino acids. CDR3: CAISESLSGGPYEQYF. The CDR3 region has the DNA TGTGCCATCAGTGAGTCGCTTTCAGGGGGTCCCTACGAGCAGTACTTC.

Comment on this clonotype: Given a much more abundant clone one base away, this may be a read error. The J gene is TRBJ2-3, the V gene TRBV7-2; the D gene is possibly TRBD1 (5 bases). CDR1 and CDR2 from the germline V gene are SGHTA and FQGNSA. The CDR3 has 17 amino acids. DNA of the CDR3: TGTGCCAGCAGCTTTGGTGGGGTAGGGGATAGCACAGATACGCGGTATTTT. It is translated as CASSFGGVGDSTDTRYF.

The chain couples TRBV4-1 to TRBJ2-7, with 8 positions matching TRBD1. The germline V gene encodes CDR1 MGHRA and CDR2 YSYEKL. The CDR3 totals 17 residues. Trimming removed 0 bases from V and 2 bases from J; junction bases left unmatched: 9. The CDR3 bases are TGCGCCAGCAGCCAAGAGCCCGGACAGGGTGGGACCTACGAGCAGTACTTC. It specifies CASSQEPGQGGTYEQYF.

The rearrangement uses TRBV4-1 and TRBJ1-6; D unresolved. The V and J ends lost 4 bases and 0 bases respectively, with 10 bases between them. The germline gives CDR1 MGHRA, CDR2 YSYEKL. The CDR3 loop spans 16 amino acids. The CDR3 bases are TGCGCCAGCAGCCGGACCCCAGGCTCCTATAATTCACCCCTCCACTTT. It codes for CASSRTPGSYNSPLHF.

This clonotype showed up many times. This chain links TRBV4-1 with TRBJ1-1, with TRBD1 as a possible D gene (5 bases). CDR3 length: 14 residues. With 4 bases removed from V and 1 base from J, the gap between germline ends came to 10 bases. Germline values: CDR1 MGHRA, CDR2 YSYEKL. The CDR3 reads CASSRLDTNTEAFF. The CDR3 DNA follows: TGCGCCAGCAGCCGGTTGGACACGAACACTGAAGCTTTCTTT.

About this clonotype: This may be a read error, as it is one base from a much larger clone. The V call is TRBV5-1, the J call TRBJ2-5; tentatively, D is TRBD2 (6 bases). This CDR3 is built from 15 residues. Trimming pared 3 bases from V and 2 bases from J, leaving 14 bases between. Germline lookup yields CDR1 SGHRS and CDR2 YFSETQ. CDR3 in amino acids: CASSYLRDSQETQYF. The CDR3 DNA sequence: TGCGCCAGCAGCTACCTCCGGGACTCTCAAGAGACCCAGTACTTC.

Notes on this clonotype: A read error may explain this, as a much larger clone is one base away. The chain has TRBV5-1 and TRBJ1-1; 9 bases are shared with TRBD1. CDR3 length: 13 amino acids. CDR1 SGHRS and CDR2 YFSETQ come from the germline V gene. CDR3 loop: CASSWGQGGEASF. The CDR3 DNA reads TGCGCCAGCAGCTGGGGACAGGGTGGTGAAGCTTCCTTT. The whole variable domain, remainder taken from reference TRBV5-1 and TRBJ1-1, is KAGVTQTPRYLIKTRGQQVTLSCSPISGHRSVSWYQQTPGQGLQFLFEYFSETQRNKGNFPGRFSGRQFSNSRSEMNVSTLELGDSALYLCASSWGQGGEASFGQGTRLTVV.

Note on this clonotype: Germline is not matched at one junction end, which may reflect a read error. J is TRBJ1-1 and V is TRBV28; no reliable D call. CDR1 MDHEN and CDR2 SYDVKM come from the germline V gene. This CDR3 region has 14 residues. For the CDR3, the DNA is TGTGCCAGCAGGACCCTAGGCGGAAACACTGAGGCTTTCTTT. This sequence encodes CASRTLGGNTEAFF.

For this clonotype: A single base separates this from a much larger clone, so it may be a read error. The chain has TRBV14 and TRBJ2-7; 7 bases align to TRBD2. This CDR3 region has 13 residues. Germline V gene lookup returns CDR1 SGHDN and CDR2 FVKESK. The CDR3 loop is CAGSQAGHYEQYF. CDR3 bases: TGTGCCGGCAGCCAAGCGGGGCACTACGAGCAGTACTTC. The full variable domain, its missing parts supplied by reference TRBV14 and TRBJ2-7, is EAGVTQFPSHSVIEKGQTVTLRCDPISGHDNLYWYRRVMGKEIKFLLHFVKESKQDESGMPNNRFLAERTGGTYSTLKVQPAELEDSGVYFCAGSQAGHYEQYFGPGTRLTVT.

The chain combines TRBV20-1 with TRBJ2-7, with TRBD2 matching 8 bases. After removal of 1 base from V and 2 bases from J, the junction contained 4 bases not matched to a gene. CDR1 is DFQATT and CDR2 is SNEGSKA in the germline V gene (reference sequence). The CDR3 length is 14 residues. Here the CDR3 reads CSARGGSGTYEQYF. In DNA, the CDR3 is TGCAGTGCTAGAGGTGGTAGCGGGACCTACGAGCAGTACTTC.

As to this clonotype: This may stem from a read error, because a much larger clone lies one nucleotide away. Written as DNA, the CDR3 is TGTGCCTGCAGTTTAGTACTAGCGGGGAGCTCCTACGAGCAGTACTTC. This encodes CACSLVLAGSSYEQYF. V is TRBV28 and J is TRBJ2-7; TRBD2 aligns across 10 bases. The CDR3 is 16 residues long. The germline gives CDR1 MDHEN, CDR2 SYDVKM.

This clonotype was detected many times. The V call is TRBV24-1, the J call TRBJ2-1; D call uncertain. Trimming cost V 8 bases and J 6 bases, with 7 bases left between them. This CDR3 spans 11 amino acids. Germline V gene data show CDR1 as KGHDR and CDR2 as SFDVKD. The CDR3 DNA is TGTGCCACCAAGTTCAGCAATGAGCAGTTCTTC. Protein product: CATKFSNEQFF.